This TCR beta chain was recovered during a study of blood T cell repertoires in COVID-19. Recruitment covered 20 to 25 US areas and drew participants whose ages spanned roughly 18 to 100 years. No more than 2 weeks before study entry, exposed participants had met a case of COVID-19. Germline-derived CDR1 and CDR2 are SGHRS and YFSETQ. The ends lost 4 bases at V and 1 base at J; junction bases unmatched: 7. The CDR3 consists of 15 residues. Here immunoSEQ multiplex PCR was the method, and the copy in TCRdb shows in-frame clones only, minus some. Of 250,000 to 350,000 clones listed, 89% are singletons. The chain has TRBV5-1 and TRBJ2-7, with 8 bases aligning to TRBD2. The TCR sequence derives from a woman aged 45-59 years who had been exposed to COVID-19. The material sequenced was PBMCs or T cells enriched from blood (not recorded which). CDR3 coding DNA: TGCGCCAGCAGCCAAACTACTAGCGGTTCCTACGAGCAGTACTTC. Protein: CASSQTTSGSYEQYF.